Presented here are 26 T cell receptor beta chains from one specimen sequenced in a study of response to subunit inactivated influenza vaccine. TCRdb independently ran MiXCR on the RT-PCR reads; one entry per CDR3 protein. The sample holds 200,000 to 250,000 distinct CDR3 sequences, 10% to 15% seen once. Sequences were derived from non-naive T cells sorted from PBMCs, sampled around 15 days before vaccination. The receptors derive from a man over 45 who received an inactivated influenza vaccine.

This clonotype was observed many times. V usage is TRBV5-1 and J usage is TRBJ2-1, with 9 bases fitting TRBD2. The germline gives CDR1 SGHRS, CDR2 YFSETQ. CDR3 size: 19 residues. The ends lost 4 bases at V and 0 bases at J; junction bases unmatched: 14. The CDR3 loop is CASSALVYSGGNSYNEQFF. CDR3 in DNA: TGCGCCAGCAGCGCACTTGTTTATAGCGGGGGAAACTCCTACAATGAGCAGTTCTTC.

The V gene is TRBV5-6, the J gene TRBJ2-6; no reliable D call. V was trimmed by 5 bases and J by 0 bases, leaving 9 bases between them. The CDR3 is made up of 15 amino acids. Per the germline V gene, CDR1 is SGHDT and CDR2 is YYEEEE. CDR3 sequence reads: CASSELYSGANVLTF. CDR3 nucleotide sequence: TGTGCCAGCAGTGAATTATACTCTGGGGCCAACGTCCTGACTTTC.

The rearrangement uses TRBV5-6 and TRBJ2-7; the match to TRBD1 covers 10 bases. V gave up 4 bases and J gave up 2 bases; unmatched junction bases: 3. The length of the CDR3 is 14 residues. CDR1 is SGHDT and CDR2 is YYEEEE in the germline V gene. The CDR3 sequence is CASSGTGEAYEQYF. CDR3 bases: TGTGCCAGCAGCGGGACAGGGGAGGCCTACGAGCAGTACTTC.

The CDR3 sequence is CASSQDTLTAWNTGELFF. The CDR3, as DNA: TGTGCCAGCAGCCAAGATACCCTGACAGCCTGGAACACCGGGGAGCTGTTTTTT. The chain joins TRBV3-1 to TRBJ2-2; D perhaps matches TRBD1 (5 bases). Germline V gene lookup returns CDR1 LGHDT and CDR2 YNNKEL (reference sequence). Deletions cut 0 bases from V and 1 base from J, with 15 bases between. The CDR3 totals 18 residues.

The chain joins TRBV29-1 to TRBJ1-2, with D possibly TRBD1 on 5 matching bases. The germline gives CDR1 SQVTM, CDR2 ANQGSEA. This CDR3 contains 15 residues. Between the trimmed V and J ends, which lost 2 bases and 4 bases, there was a span of 17 bases. The CDR3 region has the DNA TGCAGCGTTGAACCTCGGGGCTTGGGGGTCTATGGCTACACCTTC. Residues: CSVEPRGLGVYGYTF.

This chain connects TRBV7-2 to TRBJ1-5; D possibly corresponds to TRBD1 (6 bases). CDR3 length: 14 amino acids. V was cut by 5 bases and J by 5 bases, with 13 bases left in between. CDR1 is SGHTA, CDR2 FQGNSA, per germline. CDR3 nucleotide sequence: TGTGCCAGCAGCCCTACAGGGATTGATCAGCCCCAGCATTTT. Its protein is CASSPTGIDQPQHF.

This clonotype was counted at least ten times. The chain has TRBV9 and TRBJ1-5, with D possibly matching TRBD1 (5 bases). There are 14 residues in the CDR3. Trimming removed 2 bases at V and 6 bases at J, with 12 bases between. Germline CDR1 SGDLS, CDR2 YYNGEE. CDR3 amino acids: CASSVDGAGQPQHF. The CDR3 coding sequence is TGTGCCAGCAGCGTCGACGGGGCGGGTCAGCCCCAGCATTTT.

The chain is built from TRBV7-9 and TRBJ1-2; the match to TRBD1 covers 8 bases. V lost 3 bases to trimming and J lost 2 bases; unmatched junction nucleotides: 5. CDR1 and CDR2 (germline): SEHNR, FQNEAQ (reference sequence). This CDR3 contains 15 residues. The CDR3 DNA follows: TGTGCCAGCAGCTTCGATTGGACAGGGAACTATGGCTACACCTTC. Translated, it gives CASSFDWTGNYGYTF.

This clonotype was observed a handful of times. The chain recombines TRBV6-5 with TRBJ2-1; 8 bases agree with TRBD2. Germline V gene lookup returns CDR1 MNHEY and CDR2 SVGAGI. The trim removed 0 bases at V and 8 bases at J, leaving 12 bases unmatched. The CDR3 covers 17 residues. CDR3 nucleotides: TGTGCCAGCAGTTACTCACCCGGGGGGGCTTTTCCCCATGAGCAGTTCTTC. It encodes CASSYSPGGAFPHEQFF.

This chain uses TRBV2 with TRBJ2-1; 10 nucleotides align to TRBD1. Germline V gene data show CDR1 as SNHLY and CDR2 as FYNNEI. With V trimmed by 1 base and J by 10 bases, 4 bases remained unmatched. There are 14 residues in the CDR3. CDR3 coding DNA: TGTGCCAGCAGTGAAGGGGACAGGGGTCAGGAGCAGTTCTTC. The encoded protein is CASSEGDRGQEQFF. Full variable domain (outside the CDR3, taken from reference TRBV2 and TRBJ2-1): EPEVTQTPSHQVTQMGQEVILRCVPISNHLYFYWYRQILGQKVEFLVSFYNNEISEKSEIFDDQFSVERPDGSNFTLKIRSTKLEDSAMYFCASSEGDRGQEQFFGPGTRLTVL.

This clonotype was picked up a small number of times. This sequence joins TRBV7-2 and TRBJ1-4; unclear D gene. Germline values: CDR1 SGHTA, CDR2 FQGNSA. The CDR3 is 14 amino acids. Between the trimmed V and J ends, which lost 5 bases and 2 bases, there was a span of 9 bases. The CDR3 DNA is TGTGCCAGCAGCATACGAAGGACTAATGAAAAACTGTTTTTT. Protein sequence: CASSIRRTNEKLFF.

V gene TRBV3-1 combines with J gene TRBJ2-7; 8 bases align to TRBD2. The CDR3 loop spans 15 amino acids. Germline-derived CDR1 and CDR2 are LGHDT and YNNKEL (reference sequence). V trimming: 2 bases; J trimming: 4 bases; junction bases outside the gene matches: 7. The CDR3 coding sequence is TGTGCCAGCAGCCAAACCGGGGGGGCCGGGTACGAGCAGTACTTC. It specifies CASSQTGGAGYEQYF.

V usage is TRBV3-1 and J usage is TRBJ2-3; no clear D gene. The V end lost 0 bases, the J end lost 1 base, and 8 bases lay between the germline ends. The germline V gene has CDR1 LGHDT and CDR2 YNNKEL (reference sequence). This CDR3 is 15 amino acids long. The CDR3, as DNA: TGTGCCAGCAGCCAAGATGGCACCCGCACAGATACGCAGTATTTT. Its translation is CASSQDGTRTDTQYF.

This clonotype appeared many times. The chain carries TRBV6-6 and TRBJ2-6; the match to TRBD1 covers 8 bases. The CDR3 sequence is 17 residues long. J gave up 1 base and V 0 bases, and 2 bases lay outside the gene matches. Germline V gene data show CDR1 as MNHNY and CDR2 as SVGAGI (reference sequence). The CDR3 region is CASSYSRTGSGANVLTF. The CDR3, as DNA: TGTGCCAGCAGTTACTCTAGGACAGGGTCTGGGGCCAACGTCCTGACTTTC.

With respect to this clonotype: A clone one base away is much larger, so this may be a read error. V and J are TRBV20-1 and TRBJ2-1; 7 nucleotides match TRBD2. CDR3 length: 12 amino acids. The V gene's germline CDR1 is DFQATT and CDR2 SNEGSKA (reference sequence). The junction had 6 bases not matched to a gene; V was cut back by 1 base and J by 12 bases. CDR3 loop: CSARVGLDWQFF. As DNA, the CDR3 is TGCAGTGCTAGAGTCGGACTAGACTGGCAGTTCTTC.

This clonotype occurred a few times. This rearrangement joins TRBV7-2 to TRBJ2-1; D is unclear. The CDR3 runs to 13 residues. Germline CDR1 and CDR2: SGHTA and FQGNSA. V was trimmed by 5 bases and J by 4 bases, leaving 9 bases between them. The CDR3 DNA follows: TGTGCCAGCAGCCCTTTAAGGTACAATGAGCAGTTCTTC. Translated: CASSPLRYNEQFF. Together with reference TRBV7-2 and TRBJ2-1, the CDR3 gives the full variable domain: GAGVSQSPSNKVTEKGKDVELRCDPISGHTALYWYRQSLGQGLEFLIYFQGNSAPDKSGLPSDRFSAERTGGSVSTLTIQRTQQEDSAVYLCASSPLRYNEQFFGPGTRLTVL.

This clonotype was counted only a few times. The CDR3 DNA reads TGCAGCGTTGAAACCCTCGCACCCTTCTATGGCTACACCTTC. Protein: CSVETLAPFYGYTF. The chain uses TRBV29-1 and TRBJ1-2; D is uncertain. V lost 2 bases to trimming and J lost 4 bases, with 14 bases between them. Germline V gene lookup returns CDR1 SQVTM and CDR2 ANQGSEA. This CDR3 has 14 amino acids.

This clonotype has only a few counts. The rearrangement uses TRBV10-3 and TRBJ2-7; no firm D call. Germline CDR1 ENHRY, CDR2 SYGVKD. The germline V and J ends were trimmed by 4 bases and 3 bases, with 10 bases remaining between them. The CDR3 length is 13 residues. The CDR3 sequence is CAISGSANYEQYF. The DNA for the CDR3 is TGTGCCATCAGTGGGTCGGCAAACTACGAGCAGTACTTC.

The V and J genes are TRBV12-3 or TRBV12-4 and TRBJ1-1; 7 nucleotides line up with TRBD1. V was clipped by 10 bases and J by 0 bases; unmatched bases: 5. CDR3 size: 13 residues. In DNA form, the CDR3 reads TGTGCCACGACGGGACAGCTGAACACTGAAGCTTTCTTT. Translating it yields CATTGQLNTEAFF.

The V gene is TRBV20-1, the J gene TRBJ1-2; D unclear. The CDR3 is made up of 13 amino acids. The germline gives CDR1 DFQATT, CDR2 SNEGSKA (reference sequence). Trimming removed 1 base at V and 8 bases at J, with 14 bases between. CDR3 loop: CSARGVIGRGYTF. The CDR3 region has the DNA TGCAGTGCTAGAGGGGTCATCGGTAGGGGCTACACCTTC.

The genes are TRBV3-1 and TRBJ1-1, with 7 bases matching TRBD1. The junction had 4 bases not matched to a gene; V was cut back by 5 bases and J by 1 base. The CDR3 covers 14 residues. CDR1 and CDR2 from the germline V gene are LGHDT and YNNKEL (reference sequence). The CDR3 sequence: CASSYGQANTEAFF. Written as DNA, the CDR3 is TGTGCCAGCAGCTACGGACAGGCGAACACTGAAGCTTTCTTT.

The chain couples TRBV27 to TRBJ2-7; 9 positions match TRBD2. Germline V gene data show CDR1 as MNHEY and CDR2 as SMNVEV (reference sequence). V lost 5 bases and J lost 2; bases outside the gene matches: 4. The CDR3 is 14 amino acids. Here the CDR3 DNA reads TGTGCCAGCAGTCTAGCGGGGAGAACCTACGAGCAGTACTTC. This sequence encodes CASSLAGRTYEQYF.

This clonotype was seen ten or more times. The J gene is TRBJ2-3, the V gene TRBV7-9; perhaps D is TRBD1 or TRBD2 (5 bases each). The CDR3 has 14 amino acids. In germline, CDR1 is SEHNR, CDR2 FQNEAQ (reference sequence). Trimming took 1 base from V and 4 from J, leaving 9 bases between them. CDR3 nucleotides: TGTGCCAGCAGCTTAGATCTGGGGGCAGATACGCAGTATTTT. As protein: CASSLDLGADTQYF.

This clonotype has more than one count but fewer than ten. The chain carries TRBV27 and TRBJ2-5, with 10 bases aligning to TRBD2. Germline V gene lookup returns CDR1 MNHEY and CDR2 SMNVEV (reference sequence). J gave up 1 base and V 6 bases, and 5 bases lay outside the gene matches. This CDR3 is 15 amino acids long. This CDR3 is CASSNLAGVQETQYF. The CDR3 coding sequence is TGTGCCAGCAGCAATCTAGCGGGGGTCCAAGAGACCCAGTACTTC.

This clonotype occurred many times. The chain uses TRBV12-3 or TRBV12-4 and TRBJ1-1; D not certain. CDR3 length: 13 residues. Trimming stripped 3 bases from V and 1 base from J, with 6 bases between. CDR3: CASSFHPNTEAFF. DNA for the CDR3: TGTGCCAGCAGTTTCCACCCGAACACTGAAGCTTTCTTT.

This clonotype was seen many times. V is TRBV10-3 and J is TRBJ2-3; a possible D gene is TRBD2 (5 bases). CDR3 size: 13 residues. V was shortened by 6 bases and J by 5 bases, with 12 bases between the two germline ends. In germline, CDR1 is ENHRY, CDR2 SYGVKD. The CDR3 sequence is CAIRPEVGDTQYF. The CDR3 DNA is TGTGCCATCAGACCGGAGGTAGGAGATACGCAGTATTTT.